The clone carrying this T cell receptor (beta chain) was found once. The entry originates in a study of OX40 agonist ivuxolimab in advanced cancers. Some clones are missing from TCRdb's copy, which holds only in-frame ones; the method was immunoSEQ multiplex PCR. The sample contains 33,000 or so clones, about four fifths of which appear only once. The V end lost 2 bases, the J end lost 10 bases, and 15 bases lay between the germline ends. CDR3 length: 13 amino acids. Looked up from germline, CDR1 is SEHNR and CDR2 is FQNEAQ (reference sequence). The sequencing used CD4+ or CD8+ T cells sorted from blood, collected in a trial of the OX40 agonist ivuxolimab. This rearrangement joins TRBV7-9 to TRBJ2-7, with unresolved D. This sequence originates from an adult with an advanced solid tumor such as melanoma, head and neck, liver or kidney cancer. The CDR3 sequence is CASSLKGPAPQYF. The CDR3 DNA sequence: TGTGCCAGCAGCTTAAAGGGCCCAGCGCCTCAGTACTTC.